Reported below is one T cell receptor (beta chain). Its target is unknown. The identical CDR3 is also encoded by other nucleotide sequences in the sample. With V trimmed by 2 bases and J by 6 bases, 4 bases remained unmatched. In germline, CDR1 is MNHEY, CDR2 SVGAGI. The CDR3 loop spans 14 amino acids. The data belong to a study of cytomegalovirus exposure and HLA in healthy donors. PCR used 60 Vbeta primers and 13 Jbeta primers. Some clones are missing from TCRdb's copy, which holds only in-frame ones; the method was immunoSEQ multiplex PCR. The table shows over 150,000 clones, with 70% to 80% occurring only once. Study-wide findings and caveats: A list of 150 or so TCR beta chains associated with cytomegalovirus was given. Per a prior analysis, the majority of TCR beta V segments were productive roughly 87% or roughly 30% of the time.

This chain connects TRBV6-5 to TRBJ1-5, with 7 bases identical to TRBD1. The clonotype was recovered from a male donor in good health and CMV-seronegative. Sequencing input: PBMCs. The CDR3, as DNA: TGTGCCAGCAGTTACGGGCCAGGGGGTCAGCCCCAGCATTTT. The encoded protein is CASSYGPGGQPQHF.